The present entry profiles one TCR beta chain with its context. Its antigen remains unidentified. The CDR3 runs to 15 residues. Germline assignment: CDR1 SGHNT and CDR2 YENEEA. The V gene end was trimmed by 2 bases and the J gene end by 2 bases; junction bases not matched to a gene: 3. The sample comes from a study of a mutant IDH1 vaccine in newly diagnosed glioma. On the study more broadly: The study started vaccination 4-6 weeks after radiotherapy alone, or with temozolomide cycles.

Regarding the study as a whole: Any relationship between pseudoprogression and changes in top peripheral T cell clonotypes seemed absent.

The time point: week 23, last vaccination. A single vaccine dose contained 300 ug of mutant IDH1 20-mer peptide, and topical imiquimod was used with it. In every donor, the tumor was a new WHO grade 3 or 4 IDH1-mutant, ATRX-lost astrocytoma. Generated by immunoSEQ multiplex PCR, the TCRdb table keeps only in-frame clones and is missing some. The sample has some 80,000 clones; around 83% are singletons. This clonotype was sampled from a woman aged 50 to 60 with glioma. The starting material was PBMCs, obtained from a glioma patient whose treatment included an IDH1 peptide vaccine. The V call is TRBV11-3, the J call TRBJ2-1; 7 bases are a match to TRBD1. The CDR3 bases are TGTGCCAGCAGCTTAACAGGGGCTCCCTACAATGAGCAGTTCTTC. Translated: CASSLTGAPYNEQFF.